These 19 T cell receptor beta chains came from one sample sequenced in a study of cytomegalovirus exposure and HLA in healthy donors. PCR involved 60 Vbeta and 13 Jbeta primers. Clones were sequenced by immunoSEQ multiplex PCR, and TCRdb holds only the in-frame ones, with some missing. This sample contains more than 75,000 clones. Sequencing input: PBMCs. Every receptor here comes from a man aged 45-65 years in good health and CMV-seropositive.

The rearrangement links TRBV7-9 to TRBJ2-7; 10 bases align to TRBD2. The CDR3 covers 16 residues. The trim removed 3 bases at V and 4 bases at J, leaving 9 bases unmatched. Germline CDR1 and CDR2: SEHNR and FQNEAQ (reference sequence). CDR3 nucleotide sequence: TGTGCCAGCAGCTTGTCTCTGGCTAGCGGGAGATACGAGCAGTACGTC. It specifies CASSLSLASGRYEQYV.

The rearrangement links TRBV7-2 to TRBJ1-1; D gene ambiguous. The CDR3 runs to 15 residues. V gave up 4 bases and J gave up 1 base, with 13 bases separating them. Germline V gives CDR1 SGHTA, CDR2 FQGNSA. The CDR3 loop is CASSSISSGNTEAFF. As DNA, the CDR3 is TGTGCCAGCAGCTCTATAAGCTCAGGGAACACTGAAGCTTTCTTT.

V is TRBV11-2 and J is TRBJ2-1; TRBD2 matches at 7 bases. V lost 0 bases, J lost 9 bases, and 8 bases stayed unmatched. This CDR3 has 15 residues. Germline assignment: CDR1 SGHAT and CDR2 FQNNGV. The CDR3 sequence: CASSLEPAGHGEQFF. The CDR3 nucleotides read TGTGCCAGCAGCTTAGAACCAGCGGGGCACGGTGAGCAGTTCTTC. The full variable domain, with the rest looked up from reference TRBV11-2 and TRBJ2-1, is EAGVAQSPRYKIIEKRQSVAFWCNPISGHATLYWYQQILGQGPKLLIQFQNNGVVDDSQLPKDRFSAERLKGVDSTLKIQPAKLEDSAVYLCASSLEPAGHGEQFFGPGTRLTVL.

CDR3 nucleotides: TGCGCCAGCAGGTACGATGGACAGTTCCCAGCCAAAAACATTCAGTACTTC. Its translation: CASRYDGQFPAKNIQYF. V and J are TRBV5-1 and TRBJ2-4, with a weak D call TRBD1 (6 bases). The germline V gene has CDR1 SGHRS and CDR2 YFSETQ. V shed 5 bases and J shed 0 bases, with 18 bases lying between them. CDR3 size: 17 residues.

A word on this clone: Germline is not matched at one junction end, which may reflect a read error. V is TRBV11-2 and J is TRBJ1-2, with D tentatively TRBD1 (5 bases). CDR3 size: 12 residues. Germline V gene lookup returns CDR1 SGHAT and CDR2 FQNNGV. For the CDR3, the DNA is TGTGCCAGCAGCTTTCAGGGTCATGGCCACACCTTC. The encoded protein is CASSFQGHGHTF.

The gene calls are TRBV4-1 and TRBJ2-2; 13 positions agree with TRBD2. Losses at the gene ends were 4 bases for V and 6 bases for J; bases not matched to a gene: 8. The V gene's germline CDR1 is MGHRA and CDR2 YSYEKL. The CDR3 is 17 residues long. CDR3 loop: CASSRGGLAGAAGELFF. The DNA of the CDR3 is TGCGCCAGCAGCCGAGGAGGACTAGCGGGAGCCGCCGGGGAGCTGTTTTTT.

The V gene is TRBV5-6, the J gene TRBJ2-3, with D hard to call. Germline-derived CDR1 and CDR2 are SGHDT and YYEEEE. This CDR3 is built from 13 residues. Trimming cost V 2 bases and J 3 bases, with 7 bases left between them. The CDR3 sequence: CASSFGHTDTQYF. DNA for the CDR3: TGTGCCAGCAGCTTCGGTCATACAGATACGCAGTATTTT.

The chain carries TRBV28 and TRBJ2-1, with TRBD2 matching over 15 bases. This CDR3 has 15 residues. V was pared by 6 bases and J by 7 bases, with 4 bases of the junction left unmatched. Germline CDR1 reads MDHEN; CDR2 reads SYDVKM. This chain's CDR3 is CASSWTSGRENEQFF. Written as DNA, the CDR3 is TGTGCCAGCAGCTGGACTAGCGGGAGGGAGAATGAGCAGTTCTTC. The full variable domain, rest sourced from reference TRBV28 and TRBJ2-1, is DVKVTQSSRYLVKRTGEKVFLECVQDMDHENMFWYRQDPGLGLRLIYFSYDVKMKEKGDIPEGYSVSREKKERFSLILESASTNQTSMYLCASSWTSGRENEQFFGPGTRLTVL.

The J gene is TRBJ2-7, the V gene TRBV30; D uncertain. The germline V and J ends were trimmed by 2 bases and 6 bases, with 14 bases remaining between them. Germline lookup yields CDR1 GTSNPN and CDR2 SVGIG (reference sequence). The CDR3 length is 13 residues. The CDR3 region has the DNA TGTGCCTGGAGTATTGGCGGTGCGGTCGAGCAGTACTTC. Its protein is CAWSIGGAVEQYF.

The CDR3 loop is CASSQALAGNYGYTF. DNA of the CDR3: TGCGCCAGCAGCCAAGCTCTGGCAGGTAACTATGGCTACACCTTC. V gene TRBV4-1 combines with J gene TRBJ1-2; D unresolved. The V end was cut by 1 base, the J end by 1 base, with 10 bases between. Germline V gene lookup returns CDR1 MGHRA and CDR2 YSYEKL. The length of the CDR3 is 15 residues.

V and J are TRBV14 and TRBJ2-1; the match to TRBD1 covers 7 bases. V trimming: 2 bases; J trimming: 12 bases; junction bases outside the gene matches: 4. This CDR3 is 12 amino acids long. The germline CDR1 and CDR2 sequences are SGHDN and FVKESK. DNA of the CDR3: TGTGCCAGCAGCCAATCGGGACAGATGCAGTTCTTC. Its protein product is CASSQSGQMQFF.

The J gene is TRBJ2-7, the V gene TRBV27, with a possible D match to TRBD1 (6 bases). The CDR3 length is 14 residues. V lost 4 bases, J lost 3 bases, and 13 bases lay in between. Germline V CDR1 and CDR2: MNHEY, SMNVEV (reference sequence). DNA for the CDR3: TGTGCCAGCAGTTACGCCGCACAGGGCTACGAGCAGTACGTC. Translating gives CASSYAAQGYEQYV.

The J gene is TRBJ1-1, the V gene TRBV10-3; maybe TRBD1 (5 bases). Between the trimmed V and J ends, which lost 7 bases and 1 base, there was a span of 10 bases. The V gene's germline CDR1 is ENHRY and CDR2 SYGVKD. CDR3 length: 13 amino acids. CDR3 region: CAITPTGNTEAFF. The CDR3 nucleotides are TGTGCCATCACTCCAACAGGGAACACTGAAGCTTTCTTT.

The chain combines TRBV2 with TRBJ1-3; tentative D call: TRBD1 (5 bases). Germline loops: CDR1 SNHLY, CDR2 FYNNEI. The CDR3 covers 13 residues. V lost 7 bases and J 4 bases, leaving 11 bases between the germline ends. The CDR3 nucleotides read TGTGCCAGCAACCAGGGAACGGGAAACACCATATATTTT. Translating gives CASNQGTGNTIYF.

This chain links TRBV19 with TRBJ1-3; TRBD1 agrees at 8 bases. The germline V gene encodes CDR1 LNHDA and CDR2 SQIVND (reference sequence). With 5 bases clipped from V and 0 bases from J, the junction kept 6 bases outside the gene matches. This CDR3 has 16 amino acids. CDR3 DNA: TGTGCCAGTAGTGTCAGGGGGCTGAGCTCTGGAAACACCATATATTTT. This encodes CASSVRGLSSGNTIYF.

The V and J genes are TRBV7-9 and TRBJ1-4; no definite D call. The germline CDR1 and CDR2 sequences are SEHNR and FQNEAQ (reference sequence). With 3 bases removed from V and 0 bases from J, the gap between germline ends came to 5 bases. There are 14 residues in the CDR3. The CDR3 nucleotides are TGTGCCAGCAGCTTCCAGGCAACTAATGAAAAACTGTTTTTT. Translated: CASSFQATNEKLFF.

The V gene is TRBV4-2, the J gene TRBJ1-2; 10 bases are shared with TRBD1. Trimming cost V 4 bases and J 3 bases; bases outside gene matches: 5. CDR1 LGHNA and CDR2 YNFKEQ come from the germline V gene. The CDR3 is 15 residues long. The CDR3 spells CASSPGTGEDYGYTF. In DNA form, the CDR3 reads TGTGCCAGCAGCCCAGGGACAGGGGAGGACTATGGCTACACCTTC.

The chain employs TRBV11-3 and TRBJ2-3, with TRBD2 matching 7 bases. V lost 4 bases, J lost 6 bases, and 7 bases stayed unmatched. Germline V gene sequence: CDR1 SGHNT, CDR2 YENEEA. The CDR3 sequence is 14 residues long. CDR3 loop: CASSSQRGSDTQYF. Written as DNA, the CDR3 is TGTGCCAGCAGCTCCCAGCGGGGCTCGGATACGCAGTATTTT.

This chain connects TRBV20-1 to TRBJ2-5; D is undetermined. The germline gives CDR1 DFQATT, CDR2 SNEGSKA (reference sequence). Trimming pared 2 bases from V and 1 base from J, leaving 2 bases between. This CDR3 contains 11 residues. The CDR3 sequence: CSARLQETQYF. Here the CDR3 DNA reads TGCAGTGCTAGACTCCAAGAGACCCAGTACTTC.